The clone carrying this T cell receptor (beta chain) came up a few times. The junction departs from the called germline gene at one end, perhaps through a read error. The CDR3 sequence is 14 residues long. Germline V CDR1 and CDR2: SNHLY, FYNNEI. This entry belongs to a study of metastatic and nonmetastatic thyroid tumors. Prior to thyroid surgery, none of the patients had received any treatment. MiXCR reprocessed the PCR reads for TCRdb. The data show roughly 15,000 clones, more than 20% seen once. The sequence was obtained from a female donor with papillary thyroid cancer or a benign thyroid nodule (not recorded which). Some clones in this sample may be carry-over from other donors' samples. This chain uses TRBV2 with TRBJ1-6; maybe TRBD1 (5 bases). Sequencing input: tumor tissue. CDR3 nucleotide sequence: TGTGCCAGCTGGTCGGGACTGTATAATTCACCCATCCACTTT. It is translated as CASWSGLYNSPIHF.